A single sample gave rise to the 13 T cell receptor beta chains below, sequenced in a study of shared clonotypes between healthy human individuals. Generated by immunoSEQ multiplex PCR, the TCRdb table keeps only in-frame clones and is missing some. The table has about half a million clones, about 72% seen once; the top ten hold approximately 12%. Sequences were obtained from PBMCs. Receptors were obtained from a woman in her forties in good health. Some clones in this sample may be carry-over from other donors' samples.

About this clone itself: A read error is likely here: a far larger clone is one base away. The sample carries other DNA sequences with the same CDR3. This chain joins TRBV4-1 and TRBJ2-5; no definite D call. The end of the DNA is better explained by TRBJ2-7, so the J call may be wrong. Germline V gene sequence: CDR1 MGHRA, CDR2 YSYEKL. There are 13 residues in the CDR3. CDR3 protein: CASSQVAYYEQYF. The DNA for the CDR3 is TGCGCCAGCAGCCAAGTAGCCTACTACGAGCAGTACTTC.

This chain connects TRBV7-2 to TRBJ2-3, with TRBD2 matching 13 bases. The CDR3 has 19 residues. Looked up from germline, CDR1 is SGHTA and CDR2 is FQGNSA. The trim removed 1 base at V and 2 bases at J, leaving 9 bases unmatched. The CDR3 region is CASSLEGGTSGTPTDTQYF. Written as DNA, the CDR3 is TGTGCCAGCAGCTTAGAAGGAGGGACTAGCGGGACACCCACAGATACGCAGTATTTT.

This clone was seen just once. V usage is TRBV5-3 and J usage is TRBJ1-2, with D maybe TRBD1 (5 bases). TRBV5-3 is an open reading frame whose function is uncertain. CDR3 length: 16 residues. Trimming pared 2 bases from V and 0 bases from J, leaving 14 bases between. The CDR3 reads CARSFPTVTANYGYTF. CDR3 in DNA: TGTGCCAGAAGCTTCCCGACAGTTACCGCTAACTATGGCTACACCTTC.

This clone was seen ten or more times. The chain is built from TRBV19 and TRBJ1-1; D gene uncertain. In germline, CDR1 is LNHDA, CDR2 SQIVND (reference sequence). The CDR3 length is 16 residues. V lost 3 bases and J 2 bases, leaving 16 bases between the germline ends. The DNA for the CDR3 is TGTGCCAGTAGTATTCGGGCGAGACGCCCAAACACTGAAGCTTTCTTT. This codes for CASSIRARRPNTEAFF. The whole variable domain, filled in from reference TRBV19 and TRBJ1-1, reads DGGITQSPKYLFRKEGQNVTLSCEQNLNHDAMYWYRQDPGQGLRLIYYSQIVNDFQKGDIAEGYSVSREKKESFPLTVTSAQKNPTAFYLCASSIRARRPNTEAFFGQGTRLTVV.

The CDR3 spells CASSFLAVSTDTQYF. CDR3 DNA sequence: TGCGCCAGCAGCTTTCTAGCGGTTAGCACAGATACGCAGTATTTT. J is TRBJ2-3 and V is TRBV5-1, with 7 bases that match TRBD2. Germline CDR1 reads SGHRS; CDR2 reads YFSETQ. The CDR3 consists of 15 residues. The V gene end was trimmed by 2 bases and the J gene end by 0 bases; junction bases not matched to a gene: 3.

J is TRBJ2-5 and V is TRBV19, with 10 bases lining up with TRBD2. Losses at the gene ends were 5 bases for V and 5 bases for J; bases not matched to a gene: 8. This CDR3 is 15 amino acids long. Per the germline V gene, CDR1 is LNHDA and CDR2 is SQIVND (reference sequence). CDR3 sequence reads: CASSPASGSGETQYF. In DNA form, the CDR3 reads TGTGCCAGTAGTCCGGCTAGCGGGAGTGGGGAGACCCAGTACTTC.

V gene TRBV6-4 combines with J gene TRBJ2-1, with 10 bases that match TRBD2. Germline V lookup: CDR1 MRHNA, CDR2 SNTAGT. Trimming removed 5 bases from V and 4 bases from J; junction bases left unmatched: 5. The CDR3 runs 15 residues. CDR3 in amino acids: CASSNLAGAYNEQFF. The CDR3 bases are TGTGCCAGCAGTAACCTAGCGGGGGCTTACAATGAGCAGTTCTTC.

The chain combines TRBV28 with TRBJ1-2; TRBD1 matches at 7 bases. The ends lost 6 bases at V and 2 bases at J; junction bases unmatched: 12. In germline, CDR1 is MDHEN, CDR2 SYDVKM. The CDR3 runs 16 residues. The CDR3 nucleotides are TGTGCCAGCAGCTCCCCCCGAGGGACAGAGAACTATGGCTACACCTTC. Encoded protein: CASSSPRGTENYGYTF.

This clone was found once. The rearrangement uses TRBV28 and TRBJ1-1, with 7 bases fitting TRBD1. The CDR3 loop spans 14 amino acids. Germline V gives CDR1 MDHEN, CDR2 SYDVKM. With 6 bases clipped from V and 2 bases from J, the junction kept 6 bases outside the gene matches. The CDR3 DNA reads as TGTGCCAGCAGGGAAGGGGGCACTAACACTGAAGCTTTCTTT. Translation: CASREGGTNTEAFF.

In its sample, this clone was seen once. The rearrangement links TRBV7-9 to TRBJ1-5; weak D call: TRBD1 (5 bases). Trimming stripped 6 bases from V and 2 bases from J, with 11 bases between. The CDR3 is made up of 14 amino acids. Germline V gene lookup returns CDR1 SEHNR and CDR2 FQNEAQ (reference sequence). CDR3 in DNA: TGTGCCAGCAGTGGGGGGAACGGCAATCAGCCCCAGCATTTT. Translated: CASSGGNGNQPQHF.

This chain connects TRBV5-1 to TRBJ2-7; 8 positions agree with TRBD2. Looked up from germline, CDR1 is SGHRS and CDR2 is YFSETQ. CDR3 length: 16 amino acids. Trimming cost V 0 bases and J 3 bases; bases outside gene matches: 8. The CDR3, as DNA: TGCGCCAGCAGCTTGGCCGGGGGACTAGTAGACTACGAGCAGTACTTC. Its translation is CASSLAGGLVDYEQYF.

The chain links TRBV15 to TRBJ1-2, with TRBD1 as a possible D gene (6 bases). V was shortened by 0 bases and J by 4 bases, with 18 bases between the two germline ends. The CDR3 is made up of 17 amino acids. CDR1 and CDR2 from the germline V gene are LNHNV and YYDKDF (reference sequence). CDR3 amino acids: CATSRDWGAGSFYGYTF. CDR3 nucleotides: TGTGCCACCAGCAGAGATTGGGGGGCAGGTTCCTTCTATGGCTACACCTTC. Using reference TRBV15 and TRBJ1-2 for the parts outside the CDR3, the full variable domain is DAMVIQNPRYQVTQFGKPVTLSCSQTLNHNVMYWYQQKSSQAPKLLFHYYDKDFNNEADTPDNFQSRRPNTSFCFLDIRSPGLGDTAMYLCATSRDWGAGSFYGYTFGSGTRLTVV.

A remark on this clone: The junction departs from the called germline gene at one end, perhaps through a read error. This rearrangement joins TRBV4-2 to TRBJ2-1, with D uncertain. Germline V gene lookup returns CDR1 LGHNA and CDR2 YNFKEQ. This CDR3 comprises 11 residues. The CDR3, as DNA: TGTGCCAGCAGCCAATACAGTGAGCAGTTCTTC. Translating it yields CASSQYSEQFF.